This TCR beta chain was sequenced in a study of blood T cells in healthy people across ages. The second PCR ran about 6 to 12 cycles with a sample-barcoded 5' primer and J-beta primers. Each CDR3 protein gets one entry after TCRdb re-called the 5' RACE reads with MiXCR. The data show 650,000 to 800,000 distinct CDR3 sequences, with under 65% seen just once and roughly 13% held by the top ten. Sequencing used blood. The sequence came from a woman over 75 in good health.

The CDR3, as DNA: TGTGCCAGCAGTTTAGGGGACAGGGATGCCACTGAAGCTTTCTTT. Protein sequence: CASSLGDRDATEAFF. The genes are TRBV12-3 or TRBV12-4 and TRBJ1-1; 9 nucleotides line up with TRBD1. Unmatched junction bases numbered 4, after V lost 1 base and J lost 4 bases. There are 15 residues in the CDR3.